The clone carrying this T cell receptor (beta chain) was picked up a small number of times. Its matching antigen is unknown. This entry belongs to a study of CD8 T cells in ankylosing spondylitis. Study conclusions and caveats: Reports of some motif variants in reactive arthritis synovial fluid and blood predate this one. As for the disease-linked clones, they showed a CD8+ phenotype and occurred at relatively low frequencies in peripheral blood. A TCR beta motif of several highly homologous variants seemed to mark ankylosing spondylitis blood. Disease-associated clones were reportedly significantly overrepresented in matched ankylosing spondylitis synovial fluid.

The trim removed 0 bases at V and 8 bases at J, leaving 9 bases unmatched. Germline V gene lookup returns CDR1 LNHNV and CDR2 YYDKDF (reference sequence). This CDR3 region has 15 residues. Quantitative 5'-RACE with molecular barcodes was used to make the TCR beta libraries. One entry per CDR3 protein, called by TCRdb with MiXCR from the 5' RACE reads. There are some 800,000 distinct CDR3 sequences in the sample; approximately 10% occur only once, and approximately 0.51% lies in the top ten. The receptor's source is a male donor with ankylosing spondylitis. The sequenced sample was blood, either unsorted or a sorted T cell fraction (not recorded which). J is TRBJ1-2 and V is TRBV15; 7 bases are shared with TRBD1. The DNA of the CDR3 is TGTGCCACCAGCAGAGATTACGCAGGGGGAGGAGGCTACACCTTC. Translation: CATSRDYAGGGGYTF.